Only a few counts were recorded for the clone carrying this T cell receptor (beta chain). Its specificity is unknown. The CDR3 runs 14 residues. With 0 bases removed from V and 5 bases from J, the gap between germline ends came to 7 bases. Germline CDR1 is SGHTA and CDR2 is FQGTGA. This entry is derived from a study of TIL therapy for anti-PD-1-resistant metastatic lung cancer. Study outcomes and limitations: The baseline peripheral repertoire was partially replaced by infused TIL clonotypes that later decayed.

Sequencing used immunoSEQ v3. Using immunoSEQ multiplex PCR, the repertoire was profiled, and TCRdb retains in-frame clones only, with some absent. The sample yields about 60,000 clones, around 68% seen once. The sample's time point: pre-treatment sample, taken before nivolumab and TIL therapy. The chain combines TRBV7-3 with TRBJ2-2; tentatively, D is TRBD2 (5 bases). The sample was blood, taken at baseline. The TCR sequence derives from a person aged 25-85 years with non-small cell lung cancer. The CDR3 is CASSLTGETGELFF. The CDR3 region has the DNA TGTGCCAGCAGCTTAACGGGAGAGACCGGGGAGCTGTTTTTT.